This T cell receptor beta chain comes out of a study of control samples from healthy donors and cancer patients. This clone was detected a few times. Trimming shortened V by 1 base and J by 9 bases, and 17 bases separated the two germline ends. This CDR3 contains 16 residues. Germline V CDR1 and CDR2: SGHDT, YYEEEE. Here immunoSEQ multiplex PCR was the method, and the copy in TCRdb shows in-frame clones only, minus some. Altogether about 82,000 clones are present, about nine tenths being singletons, with the ten largest covering under 7.5%. The source of this sequence is a man over 45 in good health. The chain has TRBV5-6 and TRBJ1-6; a weak D match, TRBD1 (5 bases). The source material was blood. The chain's CDR3 is CASSLFSGTSGSPLHF. CDR3 nucleotides: TGTGCCAGCAGCTTGTTTTCAGGGACGAGTGGTTCACCCCTCCACTTT.